Below, 21 T cell receptor beta chains from the same sample are listed, as sequenced in a study of cytomegalovirus exposure and HLA in healthy donors. PCR employed 60 Vbeta and 13 Jbeta primers. Sequenced by immunoSEQ multiplex PCR; TCRdb stores in-frame clones only, minus some. Seen here are 140,000 to 150,000 clones, 60% to 85% observed once, and the top ten hold 2.5% to 3.5%. The specimen was PBMCs. These receptors originate from a man aged 40-49 years in good health and CMV-seropositive.

The table lists this clone with a few counts. The rearrangement joins TRBV6-6 to TRBJ2-1; the match to TRBD2 covers 13 bases. Trimming removed 5 bases from V and 5 bases from J; junction bases left unmatched: 3. Germline assignment: CDR1 MNHNY and CDR2 SVGAGI (reference sequence). The CDR3 sequence is 15 residues long. The CDR3 DNA sequence: TGTGCCAGCAGTCTCGGGACTAGCGGGAACAATGAGCAGTTCTTC. It translates to CASSLGTSGNNEQFF.

V gene TRBV4-3 combines with J gene TRBJ2-1, with 7 positions matching TRBD2. The CDR3 length is 17 residues. Trimming removed 3 bases from V and 5 bases from J; junction bases left unmatched: 13. The germline V gene encodes CDR1 LGHNA and CDR2 YSLEER. The CDR3 is CASSHTPRGLADNEQFF. The DNA for the CDR3 is TGCGCCAGCAGCCACACCCCTCGGGGTCTAGCGGACAATGAGCAGTTCTTC.

V gene TRBV11-2 combines with J gene TRBJ1-3, with unresolved D. V lost 5 bases and J 0 bases, leaving 11 bases between the germline ends. This CDR3 contains 15 residues. The V gene's germline CDR1 is SGHAT and CDR2 FQNNGV. The CDR3 is CASSLTPLSGNTIYF. CDR3 sequence (DNA): TGTGCCAGCAGCCTTACACCGCTCTCTGGAAACACCATATATTTT.

The V call is TRBV7-2, the J call TRBJ1-5; TRBD1 matches at 7 bases. Germline CDR1 and CDR2: SGHTA and FQGNSA. With 5 bases clipped from V and 2 bases from J, the junction kept 3 bases outside the gene matches. The CDR3 is 14 residues long. CDR3 in DNA: TGTGCCAGCAGCAACGACAGGGGCAATCAGCCCCAGCATTTT. Its protein is CASSNDRGNQPQHF.

This clone was observed once. The chain carries TRBV11-2 and TRBJ2-5; possibly TRBD2 for D (7 bases). The CDR3 extends over 16 amino acids. The V end was cut by 2 bases, the J end by 5 bases, with 18 bases between. In germline, CDR1 is SGHAT, CDR2 FQNNGV. CDR3 region: CASSLRGRALGETQYF. In DNA, the CDR3 is TGTGCCAGCAGCTTAAGGGGGAGGGCCCTGGGGGAGACCCAGTACTTC.

The chain recombines TRBV20-1 with TRBJ2-7; tentative D call: TRBD1 (5 bases). Germline V gene data show CDR1 as DFQATT and CDR2 as SNEGSKA (reference sequence). The CDR3 has 11 residues. The V gene lost 7 bases and the J gene lost 6 bases, with 13 bases spanning the gap. The CDR3 DNA follows: TGCAGTGTCCCCGAGCAGGGCGAGCAGTACTTC. Translation gives CSVPEQGEQYF.

The chain carries TRBV7-2 and TRBJ1-1, with a tentative D call TRBD1 (6 bases). This CDR3 spans 14 amino acids. The germline V gene encodes CDR1 SGHTA and CDR2 FQGNSA. V was shortened by 2 bases and J by 1 base, with 8 bases between the two germline ends. The chain's CDR3 is CASSLTTGNTEAFF. The CDR3 DNA is TGTGCCAGCAGCTTAACGACAGGGAACACTGAAGCTTTCTTT.

This clone was observed a few times. J is TRBJ2-5 and V is TRBV11-1, with TRBD1 identical over 9 bases. The J call may not be correct, given that the DNA end is closer to TRBJ2-7. Germline V gives CDR1 SGHAT, CDR2 FQDESV (reference sequence). The CDR3 spans 14 residues. CDR3 bases: TGTGCCAGCAGCGTACGGGACAGGGACTACGAGCAGTACTTC. Translated: CASSVRDRDYEQYF.

This clone showed up just once. V gene TRBV7-2 combines with J gene TRBJ2-7, with 8 bases aligning to TRBD1. The J segment lost 3 bases and the V segment lost 6 bases, leaving 13 bases of the junction unmatched. The CDR3 is made up of 16 amino acids. CDR1 and CDR2 from the germline V gene are SGHTA and FQGNSA. The CDR3 DNA is TGTGCCAGCAGGACCGAGCGGCAGGGGGCACACTACGAGCAGTACTTC. Translation gives CASRTERQGAHYEQYF.

V gene TRBV27 combines with J gene TRBJ2-7; TRBD2 matches at 10 bases. The V segment lost 2 bases and the J segment 5 bases; nucleotides outside the gene matches: 3. From germline, CDR1 is MNHEY and CDR2 SMNVEV (reference sequence). CDR3 size: 14 residues. CDR3 residues: CASSLSGRAHEQYF. CDR3 coding DNA: TGTGCCAGCAGTTTAAGCGGGAGGGCCCACGAGCAGTACTTC.

The chain has TRBV30 and TRBJ1-1; D not certain. Trimming removed 6 bases at V and 4 bases at J, with 12 bases between. Germline V lookup: CDR1 GTSNPN, CDR2 SVGIG (reference sequence). The CDR3 has 12 amino acids. CDR3 residues: CACWVTITEAFF. Here the CDR3 DNA reads TGTGCCTGCTGGGTGACTATCACTGAAGCTTTCTTT.

The chain recombines TRBV10-3 with TRBJ2-4; D may match TRBD1 or TRBD2 (5 bases each). Germline CDR1 reads ENHRY; CDR2 reads SYGVKD. The CDR3 is made up of 13 amino acids. Trimming removed 8 bases from V and 9 bases from J, with 17 bases in between. CDR3 loop: CAIGGTDSSIQYF. The CDR3, as DNA: TGTGCCATCGGTGGGACCGACAGTAGCATTCAGTACTTC.

V gene TRBV4-1 combines with J gene TRBJ2-1; tentatively, D is TRBD1 (5 bases). The CDR3 is 14 residues long. In germline, CDR1 is MGHRA, CDR2 YSYEKL. V gave up 0 bases and J gave up 10 bases, with 13 bases separating them. The CDR3 bases are TGCGCCAGCAGCCAAGATACCGGAACAGGAGAGCAGTTCTTC. It codes for CASSQDTGTGEQFF.

This clone turned up a few times. V and J are TRBV6-1 and TRBJ1-3; TRBD1 might be the D (6 bases). Trimming removed 2 bases from V and 0 bases from J, with 29 bases in between. The CDR3 has 22 residues. Germline V lookup: CDR1 MNHNS, CDR2 SASEGT. CDR3 bases: TGTGCCAGCAGTGAAACGTCCCCTCGTCGGCAGGGGCTACTTTACTCTGGAAACACCATATATTTT. Translating it yields CASSETSPRRQGLLYSGNTIYF.

The V gene is TRBV6-1, the J gene TRBJ1-1; D is ambiguous. The V gene lost 3 bases and the J gene lost 7 bases, with 6 bases spanning the gap. Germline values: CDR1 MNHNS, CDR2 SASEGT. This CDR3 is built from 11 residues. CDR3 protein: CASSDVREAFF. The CDR3 nucleotides read TGTGCCAGCAGTGACGTCCGTGAAGCTTTCTTT.

The J gene is TRBJ2-3, the V gene TRBV6-5; no clear D. The CDR3 runs to 14 residues. The V and J ends lost 0 bases and 6 bases respectively, with 10 bases between them. Germline lookup yields CDR1 MNHEY and CDR2 SVGAGI. CDR3 nucleotide sequence: TGTGCCAGCAGTTACTCGATGGGCCTGGATACGCAGTATTTT. Its protein is CASSYSMGLDTQYF.

The chain joins TRBV9 to TRBJ1-5; a possible D gene is TRBD1 (5 bases). The germline gives CDR1 SGDLS, CDR2 YYNGEE. This CDR3 contains 13 residues. Trimming removed 3 bases at V and 4 bases at J, with 8 bases between. The CDR3, as DNA: TGTGCCAGCAGCGCAGGGTTAAATCAGCCCCAGCATTTT. It encodes CASSAGLNQPQHF.

This clone was seen only a few times. This chain joins TRBV6-1 and TRBJ2-7; 11 bases are shared with TRBD2. Germline CDR1 and CDR2: MNHNS and SASEGT. V lost 6 bases, J lost 8 bases, and 9 bases stayed unmatched. The CDR3 consists of 14 residues. The CDR3 reads CASRRTSGPTKQYF. CDR3 bases: TGTGCCAGCAGAAGGACTAGCGGGCCTACGAAGCAGTACTTC.

This chain links TRBV27 with TRBJ2-5; TRBD2 agrees at 9 bases. The CDR3 loop spans 22 amino acids. V lost 5 bases, J lost 3 bases, and 28 bases stayed unmatched. Germline V gene data show CDR1 as MNHEY and CDR2 as SMNVEV (reference sequence). Written as DNA, the CDR3 is TGTGCCAGCAGTCCGGGGCGGGGAGTTGGCGGGAGGGCATGGGGGCCCAAAGAGACCCAGTACTTC. Protein: CASSPGRGVGGRAWGPKETQYF.

The V gene is TRBV9, the J gene TRBJ1-4; D gene ambiguous. Germline values: CDR1 SGDLS, CDR2 YYNGEE. Trimming left V 3 bases short and J 0 bases short, with 9 bases between. This CDR3 comprises 15 residues. CDR3 protein: CASSGLHSTNEKLFF. CDR3 sequence (DNA): TGTGCCAGCAGCGGACTACACTCAACTAATGAAAAACTGTTTTTT.

The chain has TRBV30 and TRBJ2-5; D is uncertain. With 4 bases removed from V and 4 bases from J, the gap between germline ends came to 7 bases. The CDR3 has 11 residues. CDR1 and CDR2 from the germline V gene are GTSNPN and SVGIG (reference sequence). Written as DNA, the CDR3 is TGTGCCTGGACGTCCCCAGAGACCCAGTACTTC. This gives the protein CAWTSPETQYF.